This T cell receptor (beta chain) was sequenced in a study of blood T cell repertoires in COVID-19. About the research overall: The United States, Italy and Spain were the sources of the acute and convalescent COVID-19 samples. Sources were T cells, B-cell-depleted T cells, or PBMCs; the material itself was cDNA or gDNA.

Unmatched junction bases numbered 11, after V lost 3 bases and J lost 2 bases. Germline V gene sequence: CDR1 SGDLS, CDR2 YYNGEE. The CDR3 is 17 residues long. Authors' analysis steps: Quantification of nucleated cells was approximated via reference gene primer amplification. Clones were read by immunoSEQ multiplex PCR, and TCRdb kept only the in-frame ones, dropping some. V and J calls and clone size are as listed in that table; D and trimming were resolved from the DNA. The table lists around 320,000 clones, 87% of them singletons, with approximately 2% in the top ten. The chain uses TRBV9 and TRBJ2-3; 8 bases align to TRBD2. Material for sequencing was peripheral blood. The clonotype originates from a man younger than 30 with active or convalescent COVID-19. CDR3 nucleotides: TGTGCCAGCAGCGCGAGGGGGAGTAGCGGGACCACAGATACGCAGTATTTT. Residues: CASSARGSSGTTDTQYF.